The 12 T cell receptor beta chains reported below all come from one sample, sequenced in a study of cytomegalovirus exposure and HLA in healthy donors. The primer mix had 60 Vbeta and 13 Jbeta primers. The assay was immunoSEQ multiplex PCR, and TCRdb's table has in-frame clones only and misses some. The sample holds 150,000 or so clones; approximately 86% are singletons and the top ten take nearly 2%. What was sequenced was PBMCs. Receptors originate from a woman between 18 and 30 years old in good health and CMV-seronegative.

The V and J genes are TRBV5-1 and TRBJ2-5, with D hard to call. The last part of the DNA fits TRBJ2-7 better; the J call may be wrong. The CDR3 spans 12 residues. Germline V gives CDR1 SGHRS, CDR2 YFSETQ. CDR3 amino acids: CASSRALYEQYF. DNA for the CDR3: TGCGCCAGCAGCCGCGCCTTATACGAGCAGTACTTC.

The chain uses TRBV4-1 and TRBJ2-7, with 7 bases that match TRBD2. Trimming at V came to 1 base and at J to 3 bases, leaving 6 bases not matched to a gene. Germline V gives CDR1 MGHRA, CDR2 YSYEKL. The CDR3 is 15 amino acids. CDR3 in DNA: TGCGCCAGCAGCCAAGGGCGGGGGACGGACTACGAGCAGTACTTC. Encoded protein: CASSQGRGTDYEQYF.

The chain is built from TRBV2 and TRBJ2-5; tentatively, D is TRBD1 (6 bases). In germline, CDR1 is SNHLY, CDR2 FYNNEI. CDR3 length: 14 residues. The V and J ends lost 4 bases and 3 bases respectively, with 12 bases between them. CDR3 bases: TGTGCCAGCAGTGGCCCCGGGACAAAAGAGACCCAGTACTTC. As protein: CASSGPGTKETQYF. Based on the CDR3 plus reference TRBV2 and TRBJ2-5, the full variable domain is EPEVTQTPSHQVTQMGQEVILRCVPISNHLYFYWYRQILGQKVEFLVSFYNNEISEKSEIFDDQFSVERPDGSNFTLKIRSTKLEDSAMYFCASSGPGTKETQYFGPGTRLLVL.

This chain uses TRBV6-5 with TRBJ1-2; D uncertain. This CDR3 comprises 15 residues. CDR1 is MNHEY and CDR2 is SVGAGI in the germline V gene. Trimming took 0 bases from V and 0 from J, leaving 8 bases between them. The CDR3 region is CASSYSPETNYGYTF. For the CDR3, the DNA is TGTGCCAGCAGTTACTCGCCAGAAACTAACTATGGCTACACCTTC.

This chain connects TRBV30 to TRBJ1-4; no clear D. Trimming left V 3 bases short and J 0 bases short, with 5 bases between. Germline CDR1 is GTSNPN and CDR2 is SVGIG (reference sequence). This CDR3 comprises 13 residues. This chain's CDR3 is CAWSPATNEKLFF. Here the CDR3 DNA reads TGTGCCTGGAGCCCCGCAACTAATGAAAAACTGTTTTTT.

This sequence joins TRBV7-8 and TRBJ2-7; TRBD2 matches at 9 bases. Per the germline V gene, CDR1 is SGHVS and CDR2 is FQNEAQ. V dropped 1 base and J dropped 3; count of bases not matched to a gene: 10. This CDR3 spans 17 amino acids. The CDR3, as DNA: TGTGCCAGCAGCTTAGTTTTGGCGGGAGGGCTAATCTACGAGCAGTACTTC. This codes for CASSLVLAGGLIYEQYF. Supplemented by reference TRBV7-8 and TRBJ2-7, the full variable domain reads GAGVSQSPRYKVAKRGQDVALRCDPISGHVSLFWYQQALGQGPEFLTYFQNEAQLDKSGLPSDRFFAERPEGSVSTLKIQRTQQEDSAVYLCASSLVLAGGLIYEQYFGPGTRLTVT.

The J gene is TRBJ2-2, the V gene TRBV18, with D possibly TRBD2 on 6 matching bases. Germline V gene data show CDR1 as KGHSH and CDR2 as LQKENI. The CDR3 is 13 amino acids. V gave up 5 bases and J gave up 7 bases, with 11 bases separating them. The CDR3 sequence: CASSNRDFGELFF. CDR3 bases: TGTGCCAGCTCAAATAGGGACTTCGGGGAGCTGTTTTTT.

This chain uses TRBV27 with TRBJ2-7; TRBD2 might be the D (5 bases). V dropped 4 bases and J dropped 8 bases, with 18 bases sitting between them. This CDR3 has 14 amino acids. Germline V CDR1 and CDR2: MNHEY, SMNVEV (reference sequence). The CDR3 nucleotides read TGTGCCAGCAGTTATTCACGGACGGACTTAAAGCAGTACTTC. This gives the protein CASSYSRTDLKQYF.

Remarks on this clone: Sequence at one end of the junction differs from germline and may be a read error. This chain joins TRBV28 and TRBJ1-1; 7 bases match TRBD1. The V gene's germline CDR1 is MDHEN and CDR2 SYDVKM. The CDR3 length is 12 residues. CDR3 in DNA: TGTGCCAGCATTTTACAGGGGACTGAAGCTTTCTTT. This translates into CASILQGTEAFF.

The CDR3 coding sequence is TGCGCCAGCAGCCAAGGCGTACGGAGAGCGGGGGGAAGCACAGATACGCAGTATTTT. Amino acids: CASSQGVRRAGGSTDTQYF. The chain uses TRBV4-1 and TRBJ2-3; 9 nucleotides agree with TRBD2. This CDR3 region has 19 residues. The V and J ends lost 1 base and 0 bases, in that order; junction bases with no gene match: 11. Per the germline V gene, CDR1 is MGHRA and CDR2 is YSYEKL.

The chain carries TRBV4-1 and TRBJ2-1; 7 bases map to TRBD1. Germline assignment: CDR1 MGHRA and CDR2 YSYEKL. Trimming removed 0 bases from V and 14 bases from J; junction bases left unmatched: 7. The CDR3 runs to 13 residues. CDR3 sequence: CASSQDSRTGEFF. The CDR3 DNA follows: TGCGCCAGCAGCCAAGATAGCCGGACAGGAGAGTTCTTC.

The chain is built from TRBV7-2 and TRBJ1-1; D is uncertain. The germline CDR1 and CDR2 sequences are SGHTA and FQGNSA. The CDR3 extends over 13 amino acids. Deletions cut 5 bases from V and 11 bases from J, with 18 bases between. The DNA of the CDR3 is TGTGCCAGCAGCCCTCAGATGGGAGTAACCGCTTTCTTT. This encodes CASSPQMGVTAFF.